These T cell receptor beta chains were read from a single sample in a study of identical twins. TCRdb reprocessed the 5' RACE reads with MiXCR, giving one entry per CDR3 protein. This table holds 500,000 to 650,000 distinct CDR3 sequences, around 22% found once. A further study also used this sample, focusing on yellow fever vaccine responses in identical twins.

The sequenced sample consisted of CD4+ T cells sorted from blood. These receptors were collected from a woman between 18 and 29 years old in good health. The conserved cysteine and the conserved F or W are not part of the CDR3 here.

TRBV20-1 | SALGQGEIFGYT
TRBV7-6 | ASSLVSGGTGELF
TRBV4-2 | ASSPPFLGVTNEKLF
TRBV7-2 | ASSYNRGRNTGELF
TRBV10-3 | AISESPGESPLH
TRBV11-2 | ASSLELWTGASYEQY
TRBV20-1 | SARVRGGRRDTEAF
TRBV29-1 | SGGPETGELF
TRBV5-1 | ASSRVSLAGGHNEQF
TRBV14 | ASSQSSFWGNEKLF
TRBV15 | ATSRDRFRELF
TRBV7-9 | ASSPDRNKTQY
TRBV7-9 | ASSSSGLAYNEQF
TRBV14 | ASSRQGKVTQY
TRBV7-3 | ASSLTKSRLGPEQF
TRBV5-1 | ASSLQQELAGELF
TRBV29-1 | SAPRREGVDTQY
TRBV12-3/TRBV12-4 | ASVSRASGNNEQF
TRBV19 | ASSIGLAGAEQY
TRBV10-3 | ATSLGKLGYNEQF
TRBV7-2 | ASSSRMQRGEKLF
TRBV10-3 | AISEDRINSPLH
TRBV11-2 | ASSVGQGAVTTDTQY
TRBV5-5 | ASSQILLGNTGELF
TRBV7-6 | ASKAGPNQPQH
TRBV5-6 | ASSSGQFPSYEQY
TRBV9 | ASSVGAAQAYEQY
TRBV4-2 | ASSPLINTIQETQY